This TCR beta chain was sequenced during a study of Tregs in tolerant kidney transplant recipients. TCRdb keeps only in-frame clones here, not all; method: immunoSEQ multiplex PCR. The data hold 85,000 to 90,000 clones, with around 90% observed a single time. V lost 0 bases to trimming and J lost 9 bases, with 6 bases between them. In germline, CDR1 is MGHDK, CDR2 SYGVNS. The CDR3 contains 12 residues. Unstimulated Tregs (CD4+CD25+CD127-) and CD4+CD25- non-Tregs were sorted from PBMCs. Broader study findings: Validation in larger populations is needed because few patients were studied.

Points on this clone: Its antigen is undetermined.

The rearrangement uses TRBV25-1 and TRBJ1-5, with D hard to call. The sequenced material came from CD8+ T cells from blood. The sequence was obtained from a human donor in good health. This chain's CDR3 is CASSEYWGPQHF. The CDR3 coding sequence is TGTGCCAGCAGTGAATACTGGGGGCCCCAGCATTTT.